Listed here are 24 T cell receptor beta chains from one sample, sequenced in a study of regulatory T cells in long-lasting Graves disease. In building TCR beta libraries, iRepertoire HTBI primers were used together with Arm-PCR of CDR3 regions. TCRdb ran MiXCR on the multiplex PCR reads and lists one entry per CDR3 protein. The profile shows 550,000 to 600,000 distinct CDR3 sequences, 16% of them singletons. The sample's time point: newly diagnosed GD, antithyroid drugs for less than 3 months. The authors made the TCR library using RNA they extracted from PBMCs. These data were also filed under a second study, of T cells in Graves' hyperthyroidism and ophthalmopathy.

The sample consisted of peripheral blood mononuclear cells (PBMCs), taken at new diagnosis, from a patient treated with antithyroid drugs. The receptors derive from a man aged 18 to 29 with Graves disease.

This clonotype has a count of ten or more. V usage is TRBV11-2 and J usage is TRBJ2-3; D may match TRBD1 or TRBD2 (5 bases each). The CDR3 consists of 14 residues. The V and J ends lost 3 bases and 2 bases respectively, with 9 bases between them. Germline CDR1 reads SGHAT; CDR2 reads FQNNGV. The CDR3 loop is CASSFWGNTDTQYF. The CDR3 region has the DNA TGTGCCAGCAGCTTTTGGGGGAACACAGATACGCAGTATTTT.

The table lists this clonotype with a few counts. The chain links TRBV3-1 to TRBJ1-4; maybe TRBD1 (5 bases). CDR3 length: 15 amino acids. Per the germline V gene, CDR1 is LGHDT and CDR2 is YNNKEL (reference sequence). Trimming took off 0 bases at V and 9 bases at J, with 14 bases between the two ends. The CDR3 loop is CASSQDLGVGKKLFF. The CDR3, as DNA: TGTGCCAGCAGCCAAGATTTGGGGGTGGGAAAAAAACTGTTTTTT.

Details on this clonotype: A far larger clone is off by one base, so a read error is likely. This chain uses TRBV2 with TRBJ2-7, with 15 bases aligning to TRBD2. Germline V lookup: CDR1 SNHLY, CDR2 FYNNEI. Trimming removed 7 bases from V and 7 bases from J; junction bases left unmatched: 14. The CDR3 loop spans 17 amino acids. CDR3 residues: CASTPGLAGGTYNEQYF. The CDR3, as DNA: TGTGCCAGCACGCCCGGACTAGCGGGAGGGACATACAATGAGCAGTACTTC.

The chain uses TRBV29-1 and TRBJ1-4, with D maybe TRBD1 (6 bases). From germline, CDR1 is SQVTM and CDR2 ANQGSEA. V was cut by 2 bases and J by 2 bases, with 15 bases left in between. The length of the CDR3 is 16 residues. The CDR3 region has the DNA TGCAGCGTTGAAATTAACAGGGTTGCCACTAATGAAAAACTGTTTTTT. Protein product: CSVEINRVATNEKLFF.

In its sample, this clonotype was seen many times. V and J are TRBV20-1 and TRBJ2-7, with TRBD2 matching 11 bases. The CDR3 spans 15 residues. The V segment lost 6 bases and the J segment 1 base; nucleotides outside the gene matches: 8. CDR1 DFQATT and CDR2 SNEGSKA come from the germline V gene (reference sequence). In DNA, the CDR3 is TGCAGTGCCCCGGGTCCTAGCGGGAGGTCCTACGAGCAGTACTTC. Its translation is CSAPGPSGRSYEQYF.

This clonotype was observed many times. The chain has TRBV7-6 and TRBJ2-3, with 8 nucleotides matching TRBD2. CDR3 length: 15 amino acids. The J segment lost 3 bases and the V segment lost 4 bases, leaving 6 bases of the junction unmatched. Germline-derived CDR1 and CDR2 are SGHVS and FNYEAQ. As DNA, the CDR3 is TGTGCCAGCAGCTCTGGCGGGGGGCATACAGATACGCAGTATTTT. It encodes CASSSGGGHTDTQYF.

The chain recombines TRBV5-4 with TRBJ1-2; 9 nucleotides line up with TRBD1. V gave up 2 bases and J gave up 0 bases; unmatched junction bases: 8. Germline CDR1 and CDR2: SGHNT and YYREEE (reference sequence). The CDR3 sequence is 17 residues long. CDR3 amino acids: CASSFWDRVEANYGYTF. In DNA form, the CDR3 reads TGTGCCAGCAGCTTTTGGGACAGGGTAGAAGCTAACTATGGCTACACCTTC.

The rearrangement uses TRBV6-1 and TRBJ2-7; 11 positions match TRBD1. After removal of 5 bases from V and 2 bases from J, the junction contained 11 bases not matched to a gene. This CDR3 has 17 residues. The germline V gene has CDR1 MNHNS and CDR2 SASEGT. The CDR3 sequence is CASSTDPGTGGAYEQYF. CDR3 sequence (DNA): TGTGCCAGCAGTACAGACCCAGGGACAGGGGGAGCCTACGAGCAGTACTTC.

The chain combines TRBV30 with TRBJ1-2, with D possibly matching TRBD1 (5 bases). Germline CDR1 reads GTSNPN; CDR2 reads SVGIG (reference sequence). With 4 bases removed from V and 2 bases from J, the gap between germline ends came to 11 bases. This CDR3 contains 13 residues. The CDR3 region is CAWKLRGNYGYTF. The DNA of the CDR3 is TGTGCCTGGAAGCTACGGGGGAACTATGGCTACACCTTC.

This clonotype was seen repeatedly, ten times or more. V and J are TRBV7-9 and TRBJ2-7; 7 bases line up with TRBD1. The CDR3 sequence is 12 residues long. CDR1 is SEHNR and CDR2 is FQNEAQ in the germline V gene (reference sequence). With 5 bases clipped from V and 5 bases from J, the junction kept 3 bases outside the gene matches. The CDR3 DNA is TGTGCCAGCAGCCCACAGGGGAACGAGCAGTACTTC. Its translation is CASSPQGNEQYF.

In its sample, this clonotype was seen many times. The chain uses TRBV11-3 and TRBJ2-1; the match to TRBD2 covers 8 bases. The J segment lost 6 bases and the V segment lost 2 bases, leaving 6 bases of the junction unmatched. This CDR3 contains 15 residues. CDR1 SGHNT and CDR2 YENEEA come from the germline V gene. The CDR3 region is CASSLQAGEGNEQFF. The CDR3 DNA is TGTGCCAGCAGCTTACAAGCGGGAGAAGGCAATGAGCAGTTCTTC.

Many counts were recorded for this clonotype. The rearrangement links TRBV7-2 to TRBJ2-5; D perhaps matches TRBD1 (5 bases). This CDR3 comprises 13 residues. Per the germline V gene, CDR1 is SGHTA and CDR2 is FQGNSA. With 3 bases removed from V and 2 bases from J, the gap between germline ends came to 7 bases. As DNA, the CDR3 is TGTGCCAGCAGCTTTAACAGGCAAGAGACCCAGTACTTC. Protein product: CASSFNRQETQYF. The complete variable domain, with remaining parts taken from reference TRBV7-2 and TRBJ2-5, reads GAGVSQSPSNKVTEKGKDVELRCDPISGHTALYWYRQSLGQGLEFLIYFQGNSAPDKSGLPSDRFSAERTGGSVSTLTIQRTQQEDSAVYLCASSFNRQETQYFGPGTRLLVL.

This clonotype occurred a few times. The V gene is TRBV2, the J gene TRBJ2-2, with a weak D call TRBD1 (5 bases). The CDR3 extends over 13 amino acids. V was cut by 7 bases and J by 9 bases, with 15 bases left in between. CDR1 is SNHLY and CDR2 is FYNNEI in the germline V gene. The CDR3, as DNA: TGTGCCAGCACCCTGTTGGGGCCCAGGGAGCTGTTTTTT. Its protein product is CASTLLGPRELFF. Full variable domain (rest looked up from reference TRBV2 and TRBJ2-2): EPEVTQTPSHQVTQMGQEVILRCVPISNHLYFYWYRQILGQKVEFLVSFYNNEISEKSEIFDDQFSVERPDGSNFTLKIRSTKLEDSAMYFCASTLLGPRELFFGEGSRLTVL.

The rearrangement joins TRBV7-6 to TRBJ2-7; possibly TRBD2 for D (6 bases). Germline V lookup: CDR1 SGHVS, CDR2 FNYEAQ. This CDR3 has 16 residues. Trimming cost V 3 bases and J 7 bases, with 22 bases left between them. The CDR3: CASSFRRESPYNEQYF. In nucleotides, the CDR3 is TGTGCCAGCAGCTTCCGGCGGGAATCTCCCTACAATGAGCAGTACTTC.

This clonotype was detected many times. V and J are TRBV6-2 or TRBV6-3 and TRBJ2-6; D is undetermined. CDR3 size: 13 residues. Germline CDR1 reads MNHEY; CDR2 reads SVGEGT. Trimming cost V 5 bases and J 0 bases, with 2 bases left between them. CDR3 loop: CASSSSGANVLTF. The DNA of the CDR3 is TGTGCCAGCAGTAGCTCTGGGGCCAACGTCCTGACTTTC.

The CDR3 spells CASSYSGTGPNEQFF. The CDR3 region has the DNA TGTGCCAGCAGTTATTCCGGGACAGGTCCTAATGAGCAGTTCTTC. J is TRBJ2-1 and V is TRBV6-2 or TRBV6-3, with 8 positions matching TRBD1. The CDR3 extends over 15 amino acids. The germline gives CDR1 MNHEY, CDR2 SVGEGT. V shed 3 bases, J shed 7 bases, and the junction held 8 bases outside the gene matches.

This clonotype was seen many times. The J gene is TRBJ1-5, the V gene TRBV6-1; the D is unclear. V dropped 6 bases and J dropped 4 bases, with 19 bases sitting between them. The CDR3 contains 16 residues. CDR1 and CDR2 (germline): MNHNS, SASEGT. The CDR3 bases are TGTGCCAGCAGCACCCCTAAGGTCGCGAGTAATCAGCCCCAGCATTTT. Translating it yields CASSTPKVASNQPQHF.

At least ten counts were recorded for this clonotype. The V gene is TRBV6-2 or TRBV6-3, the J gene TRBJ2-7; TRBD1 aligns across 8 bases. The ends lost 0 bases at V and 7 bases at J; junction bases unmatched: 8. CDR1 and CDR2 from the germline V gene are MNHEY and SVGEGT. The CDR3 length is 15 residues. DNA for the CDR3: TGTGCCAGCAGTTACTCTCCCAGGGGGCGTTGGGAGCAGTACTTC. It yields the protein CASSYSPRGRWEQYF.

The V and J genes are TRBV5-5 and TRBJ2-1; D not resolved. Germline values: CDR1 SGHKS, CDR2 YYEKEE (reference sequence). Trimming cost V 5 bases and J 2 bases, with 11 bases left between them. CDR3 size: 14 residues. For the CDR3, the DNA is TGTGCCAGCAGTCGGGCCCCAACCTACAATGAGCAGTTCTTC. Translated: CASSRAPTYNEQFF.

This chain links TRBV14 with TRBJ1-1; D not resolved. V was trimmed by 0 bases and J by 6 bases, leaving 8 bases between them. The CDR3 consists of 13 residues. Germline lookup yields CDR1 SGHDN and CDR2 FVKESK. CDR3 region: CASSQDRRAEAFF. CDR3 in DNA: TGTGCCAGCAGCCAAGATCGGCGGGCTGAAGCTTTCTTT.

This chain uses TRBV5-5 with TRBJ2-1, with D maybe TRBD1 (6 bases). This CDR3 is built from 16 residues. The ends were cut back, 4 bases at V and 0 bases at J, with 14 bases in the middle. Germline lookup yields CDR1 SGHKS and CDR2 YYEKEE (reference sequence). Here the CDR3 DNA reads TGTGCCAGCAGCGCACCCGGACAGAGCTCCTACAATGAGCAGTTCTTC. Its translation: CASSAPGQSSYNEQFF.

In its sample, this clonotype was seen a few times. The chain joins TRBV4-2 to TRBJ2-5; no clear D gene. The CDR3 extends over 15 amino acids. V was shortened by 0 bases and J by 3 bases, with 11 bases between the two germline ends. Germline CDR1 and CDR2: LGHNA and YNFKEQ. The CDR3 protein is CASSQDLLTKETQYF. CDR3 sequence (DNA): TGTGCCAGCAGCCAAGATTTACTAACCAAAGAGACCCAGTACTTC.

With respect to this clonotype: Just one base apart from a much larger clone, this may be a read error. CDR3 coding DNA: TGTGCCAGCAGGGACGGAACGAACACCGGGGAGCTGCTTTTT. It translates to CASRDGTNTGELLF. The chain combines TRBV9 with TRBJ2-2, with a weak D call TRBD2 (5 bases). The CDR3 is 14 amino acids. Germline V CDR1 and CDR2: SGDLS, YYNGEE. Together with reference TRBV9 and TRBJ2-2, the CDR3 gives the full variable domain: DSGVTQTPKHLITATGQRVTLRCSPRSGDLSVYWYQQSLDQGLQFLIQYYNGEERAKGNILERFSAQQFPDLHSELNLSSLELGDSALYFCASRDGTNTGELLFGEGSRLTVL.

In its sample, this clonotype was seen many times. This chain uses TRBV12-3 or TRBV12-4 with TRBJ1-6; 11 nucleotides match TRBD1. The junction had 5 bases not matched to a gene; V was cut back by 4 bases and J by 9 bases. The CDR3 sequence is 15 residues long. The CDR3 is CASSSAGTGGSPLHF. The DNA of the CDR3 is TGTGCCAGCAGTTCCGCCGGGACAGGGGGTTCACCCCTCCACTTT.